This is a list of T cell receptor beta chains from one sample in a study of T cells in Graves' hyperthyroidism and ophthalmopathy. TCRdb reprocessed the multiplex PCR reads via MiXCR and lists one record per CDR3 protein. This table has over 90,000 distinct CDR3 sequences, roughly 44% appearing once. The sequenced sample consisted of blood. The receptors were sampled from a middle-aged man with Graves' hyperthyroidism. CDR3s include the opening cysteine and the closing phenylalanine or tryptophan. The D gene is left open where the match is weak. Clone size is stated in some rows and not others, as once, few, many or a class when expanded.

d_gene	v_gene	abundance	j_gene	CDR3nt	CDR3aa
-	TRBV2	-	TRBJ2-5	-	CASSATGANEKLFFGSGTQYF
-	TRBV24-1	-	TRBJ2-5	TGTGCCACCAGTGATTTCGGGATCAGGGGGACCCAGTACTTC	CATSDFGIRGTQYF
-	TRBV24-1	many	TRBJ2-2	TGTGCCACCGGCCAGGGGAACACCGGGGAGCTGTTTTTT	CATGQGNTGELFF
TRBD2	TRBV29-1	many	TRBJ2-3	TGCAGCGTTGAGGCTAGCGGGAGGGTGGATACGCAGTATTTT	CSVEASGRVDTQYF
TRBD1	TRBV20-1	-	TRBJ1-2	TGCAGTGCTAGAGCGACAGGGGAGAACTATGGCTACACCTTC	CSARATGENYGYTF
TRBD1	TRBV20-1	-	TRBJ2-3	TGCAGTACTCACGGGACAGGCGGGCGCGCAGATACGCAGTATTTT	CSTHGTGGRADTQYF
-	TRBV29-1	-	TRBJ1-2	TGCAGCGCTCTTCCGGGGGGCCGCCCCTATGGCTACACCTTC	CSALPGGRPYGYTF
-	TRBV9	many	TRBJ2-2	TGTGCCAGCAGCGTAGCTGACACCGGGGAGCTGTTTTTT	CASSVADTGELFF
-	TRBV20-1	-	TRBJ1-6	TGCAGTGCTAGGGGGACCTCGGGATCACCCCTCCACTTT	CSARGTSGSPLHF
-	TRBV11-3	many	TRBJ2-7	TGTGCCAGCAGCCACGGTAGGGTGCCCTACGAGCAGTACTTC	CASSHGRVPYEQYF
-	TRBV28	-	TRBJ2-2	TGTGCCAGCAGTCCCCGAAGAGAATTACCCGGGGAGCTGTTTTTT	CASSPRRELPGELFF
-	TRBV19	many	TRBJ2-3	TGTGCCAGTAGTATCCTGGCGGACCTCAGCACAGATACGCAGTATTTT	CASSILADLSTDTQYF
-	TRBV19	-	TRBJ1-5	TGTGCCAGCGACCCAGGGTATCGGAACCAGCATTTT	CASDPGYRNQHF
-	TRBV10-2	once	TRBJ2-5	TGCGCCAGCAGTGAGACCTATGAGGGGACCCAGTACTTC	CASSETYEGTQYF
-	TRBV29-1	-	TRBJ2-3	TGCGGCATTGAATTGCCGCCTACGCAGTATTTT	CGIELPPTQYF
TRBD1	TRBV25-1	many	TRBJ2-2	TGTGCCAGTAGTCGACAGGGGATTACCGGGGAGCTGTTTTTT	CASSRQGITGELFF
-	TRBV14	-	TRBJ1-2	TGTGCCAGCAGCTCTGGGGAGGGCGGCTACACCTTC	CASSSGEGGYTF
TRBD2	TRBV7-2	-	TRBJ2-1	TGTGCCAGCAGCTCATCCGGGACTAGCAGATACAATGAGCAGTTCTTC	CASSSSGTSRYNEQFF
-	TRBV29-1	many	TRBJ2-1	TGCAGCCTCCGGGACTTAGCAGAAACCGATTACAATGAGCAGTTCTTC	CSLRDLAETDYNEQFF
TRBD2	TRBV4-1	many	TRBJ2-7	TGCGCCAGCAGTCGGACTAGCGTTTACGAGCAGTACTTC	CASSRTSVYEQYF
TRBD2	TRBV2	few	TRBJ2-3	TGTGCCAGCAGGCTAGCGGGGGCTTCTAGCACAGATACGCAGTATTTT	CASRLAGASSTDTQYF
-	TRBV7-9	-	TRBJ2-1	TGTGCCAGCAGCTTCTCGACCAGCACAGATACGCAGTTCTTC	CASSFSTSTDTQFF
TRBD2	TRBV7-6	-	TRBJ2-1	TGTGGCAGCAGCGAACCCCCTGGCGGGAGGGCCTCCTACAATGAGCAGTTCTTC	CGSSEPPGGRASYNEQFF
-	TRBV27	many	TRBJ2-6	TGTGCCAGCAGCTTAACTGGGGCCAACGTCCTGACTTTC	CASSLTGANVLTF
-	TRBV7-2	-	TRBJ2-7	TGTGCCAGCAGCCGACGGGGAGGGGGCGTCGAGCAGTACTTC	CASSRRGGGVEQYF
-	TRBV6-6	many	TRBJ2-5	TGTGCCAGCAGAGGGTCCGACCCCGAGACCCAGTACTTC	CASRGSDPETQYF
-	TRBV24-1	few	TRBJ2-3	TGTGCCACCAGTGAAGGGGGTACGCAGTATTTT	CATSEGGTQYF